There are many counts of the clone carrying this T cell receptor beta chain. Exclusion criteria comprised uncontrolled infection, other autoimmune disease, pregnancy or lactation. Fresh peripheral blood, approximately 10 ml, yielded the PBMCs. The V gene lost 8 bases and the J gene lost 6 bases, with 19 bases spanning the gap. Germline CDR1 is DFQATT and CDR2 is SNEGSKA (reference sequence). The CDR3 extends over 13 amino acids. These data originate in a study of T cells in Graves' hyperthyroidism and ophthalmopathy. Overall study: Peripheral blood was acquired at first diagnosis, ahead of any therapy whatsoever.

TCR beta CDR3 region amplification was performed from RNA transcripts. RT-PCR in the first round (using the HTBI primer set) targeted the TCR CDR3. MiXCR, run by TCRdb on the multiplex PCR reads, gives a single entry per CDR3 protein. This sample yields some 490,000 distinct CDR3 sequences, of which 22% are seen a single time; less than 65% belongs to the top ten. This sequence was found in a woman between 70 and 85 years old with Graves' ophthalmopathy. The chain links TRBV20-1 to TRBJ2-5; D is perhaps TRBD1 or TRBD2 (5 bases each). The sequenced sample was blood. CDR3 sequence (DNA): TGCAGTCCACTCCGGGGCGAAGGGAAGACCCAGTACTTC. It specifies CSPLRGEGKTQYF.